This T cell receptor beta chain originates from a study of graft-versus-host responses after intestinal transplantation. To note about this clone: Its antigen is not identified.

V lost 3 bases to trimming and J lost 3 bases; unmatched junction nucleotides: 8. CDR1 is LNHDA, CDR2 SQIVND, per germline (reference sequence). The CDR3 totals 16 residues. Study observations and caveats: Circulating GvH clones peaking coincided with falling HvG clones soon after transplant. GvH clones occurred in recipient marrow; some first appeared in ileum or blood.

Data came from immunoSEQ multiplex PCR; TCRdb stores just in-frame clones and leaves some out. There are tens of thousands of clones in the sample; around 92% occur only once, and less than 0.1% lies in the top ten. This TCR came from a human donor who received an intestinal transplant. This sequence joins TRBV19 and TRBJ1-3, with 7 bases that match TRBD1. The sample consisted of unstimulated CD4+ T cells sorted from spleen or lymph node cells, taken before intestinal transplant. The CDR3 loop reads CASSIPQGGFGNTIYF. The CDR3 DNA reads TGTGCCAGTAGTATCCCGCAGGGGGGCTTTGGAAACACCATATATTTT.